This TCR beta chain comes out of a study of long-term antiretroviral therapy in people with HIV. Cryopreserved PBMC, at about 0.85-10 million per sample, were present before DNA extraction. Regarding this clone: Its antigen is undetermined.

The J segment lost 4 bases and the V segment lost 6 bases, leaving 14 bases of the junction unmatched. This CDR3 is 17 amino acids long. CDR1 is ENHRY and CDR2 is SYGVKD in the germline V gene. Researchers report immunoSEQ v3.0 was run at survey level. Per-sample TRB depth target: about 35,000-55,000 T-cell genomes. Using immunoSEQ multiplex PCR, the repertoire was profiled, and TCRdb retains in-frame clones only, with some absent. The sample consists of around 25,000 clones, around 85% of them appearing once. Study-wide points: Despite increasing after ART, diversity remained lower than that of transplant donor controls. On ART adherence, viral resistance or therapy changes, no data were available.

Sequencing was performed on unsorted PBMCs, taken 2.3 years after starting antiretroviral therapy. This clonotype originated in a man aged 35 to 55 with HIV. The chain joins TRBV10-3 to TRBJ2-1; 8 bases fit TRBD1. The CDR3 loop is CAISGSKDRVPYNEQFF. As DNA, the CDR3 is TGTGCCATCAGCGGAAGCAAGGACAGGGTCCCTTACAATGAGCAGTTCTTC.